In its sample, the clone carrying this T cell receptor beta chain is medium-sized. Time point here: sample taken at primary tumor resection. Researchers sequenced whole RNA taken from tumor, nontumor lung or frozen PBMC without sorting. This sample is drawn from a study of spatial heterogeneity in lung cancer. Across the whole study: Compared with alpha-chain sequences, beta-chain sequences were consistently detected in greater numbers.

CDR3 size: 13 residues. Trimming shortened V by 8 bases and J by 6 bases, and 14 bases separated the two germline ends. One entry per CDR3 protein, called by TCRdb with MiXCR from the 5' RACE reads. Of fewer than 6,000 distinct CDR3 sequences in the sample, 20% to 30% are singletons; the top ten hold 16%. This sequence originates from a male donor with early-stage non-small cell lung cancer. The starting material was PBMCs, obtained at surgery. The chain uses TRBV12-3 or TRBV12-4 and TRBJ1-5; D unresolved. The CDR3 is CASARVPIQPQHF. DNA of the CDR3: TGTGCCAGCGCCCGGGTCCCAATTCAGCCCCAGCATTTT.